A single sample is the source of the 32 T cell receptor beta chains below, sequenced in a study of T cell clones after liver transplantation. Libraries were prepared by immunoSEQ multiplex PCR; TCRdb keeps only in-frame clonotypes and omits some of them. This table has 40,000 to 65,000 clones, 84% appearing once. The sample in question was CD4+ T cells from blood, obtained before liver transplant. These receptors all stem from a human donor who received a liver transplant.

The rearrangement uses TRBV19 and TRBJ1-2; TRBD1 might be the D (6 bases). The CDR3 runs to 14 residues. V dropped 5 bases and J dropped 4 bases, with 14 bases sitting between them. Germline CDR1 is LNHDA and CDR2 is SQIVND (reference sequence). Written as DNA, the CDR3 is TGTGCCAGTAGTTCCCGGACAGACTTCTATGGCTACACCTTC. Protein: CASSSRTDFYGYTF.

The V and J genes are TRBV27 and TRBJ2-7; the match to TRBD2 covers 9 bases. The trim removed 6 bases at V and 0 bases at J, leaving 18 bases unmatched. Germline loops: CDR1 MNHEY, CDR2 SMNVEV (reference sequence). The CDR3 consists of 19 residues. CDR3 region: CASSPRSPPPGLASYEQYF. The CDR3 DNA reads TGTGCCAGCAGCCCAAGAAGCCCTCCCCCGGGACTAGCCTCCTACGAGCAGTACTTC.

The chain's CDR3 is CASSYEAGGNYGYTF. In nucleotides, the CDR3 is TGCGCCAGCAGCTACGAGGCCGGGGGCAACTATGGCTACACCTTC. The J gene is TRBJ1-2, the V gene TRBV5-1; TRBD1 is a possible D gene (6 bases). V was shortened by 3 bases and J by 2 bases, with 14 bases between the two germline ends. The CDR3 loop spans 15 amino acids. Germline V gene data show CDR1 as SGHRS and CDR2 as YFSETQ.

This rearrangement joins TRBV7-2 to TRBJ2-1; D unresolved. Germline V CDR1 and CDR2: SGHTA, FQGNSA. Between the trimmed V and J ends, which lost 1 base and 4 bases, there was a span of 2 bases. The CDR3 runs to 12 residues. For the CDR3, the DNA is TGTGCCAGCAGCTTAGGGTACAATGAGCAGTTCTTC. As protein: CASSLGYNEQFF.

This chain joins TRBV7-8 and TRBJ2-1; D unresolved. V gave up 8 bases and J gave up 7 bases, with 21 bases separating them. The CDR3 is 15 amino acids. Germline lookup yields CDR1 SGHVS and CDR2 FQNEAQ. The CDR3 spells CASGSRRLVSNEQFF. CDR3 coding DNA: TGTGCCAGCGGATCGAGGCGGTTGGTTTCGAATGAGCAGTTCTTC. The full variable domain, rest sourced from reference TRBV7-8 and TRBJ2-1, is GAGVSQSPRYKVAKRGQDVALRCDPISGHVSLFWYQQALGQGPEFLTYFQNEAQLDKSGLPSDRFFAERPEGSVSTLKIQRTQQEDSAVYLCASGSRRLVSNEQFFGPGTRLTVL.

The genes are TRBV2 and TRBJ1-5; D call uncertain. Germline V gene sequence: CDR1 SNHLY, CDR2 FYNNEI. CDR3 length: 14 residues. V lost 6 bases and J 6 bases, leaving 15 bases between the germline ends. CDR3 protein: CASSPVGYLQPQHF. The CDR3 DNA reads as TGTGCCAGCAGCCCCGTGGGGTACCTTCAGCCCCAGCATTTT.

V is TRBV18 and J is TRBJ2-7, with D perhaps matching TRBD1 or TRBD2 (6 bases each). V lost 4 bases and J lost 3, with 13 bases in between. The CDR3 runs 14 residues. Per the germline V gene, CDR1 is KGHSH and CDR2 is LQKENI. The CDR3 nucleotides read TGTGCCAGCTCACAAAATAGGGGGGACTACGAGCAGTACTTC. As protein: CASSQNRGDYEQYF. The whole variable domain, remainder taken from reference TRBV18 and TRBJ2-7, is NAGVMQNPRHLVRRRGQEARLRCSPMKGHSHVYWYRQLPEEGLKFMVYLQKENIIDESGMPKERFSAEFPKEGPSILRIQQVVRGDSAAYFCASSQNRGDYEQYFGPGTRLTVT.

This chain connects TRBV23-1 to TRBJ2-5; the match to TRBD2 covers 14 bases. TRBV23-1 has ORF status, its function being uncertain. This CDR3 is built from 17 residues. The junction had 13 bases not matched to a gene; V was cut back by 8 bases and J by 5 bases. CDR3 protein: CASVWTSGGLNGETQYF. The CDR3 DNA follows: TGCGCCAGCGTCTGGACTAGCGGGGGGCTGAATGGGGAGACCCAGTACTTC.

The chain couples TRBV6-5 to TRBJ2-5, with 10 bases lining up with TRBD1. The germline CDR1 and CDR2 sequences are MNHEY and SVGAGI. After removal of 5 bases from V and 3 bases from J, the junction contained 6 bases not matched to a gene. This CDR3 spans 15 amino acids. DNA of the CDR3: TGTGCCAGCAGTCTTAGACAGGGGGCGAAAGAGACCCAGTACTTC. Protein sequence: CASSLRQGAKETQYF.

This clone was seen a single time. This CDR3 reads CATSRDLGQPSEQYF. The CDR3 DNA reads as TGTGCCACCAGCAGAGATCTGGGCCAGCCAAGCGAGCAGTACTTC. The rearrangement links TRBV15 to TRBJ2-7, with no clear D. V was clipped by 0 bases and J by 6 bases, with 15 bases between them. CDR1 and CDR2 from the germline V gene are LNHNV and YYDKDF (reference sequence). This CDR3 region has 15 residues.

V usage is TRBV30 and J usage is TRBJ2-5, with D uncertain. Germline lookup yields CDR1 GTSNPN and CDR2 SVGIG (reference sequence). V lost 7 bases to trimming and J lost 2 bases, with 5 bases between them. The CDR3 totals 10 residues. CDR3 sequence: CASQQETQYF. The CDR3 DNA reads TGTGCCTCGCAACAAGAGACCCAGTACTTC.

The CDR3 DNA reads as TGCGCCAGCAGCTTGAGTATGGCCTATGAGACCCAGTACTTC. Its translation: CASSLSMAYETQYF. V usage is TRBV5-1 and J usage is TRBJ2-5; no definite D call. There are 14 residues in the CDR3. From germline, CDR1 is SGHRS and CDR2 YFSETQ. Trimming took off 1 base at V and 5 bases at J, with 12 bases between the two ends.

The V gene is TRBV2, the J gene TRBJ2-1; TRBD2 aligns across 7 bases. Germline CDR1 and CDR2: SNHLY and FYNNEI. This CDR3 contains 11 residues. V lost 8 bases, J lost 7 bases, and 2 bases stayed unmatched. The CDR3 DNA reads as TGTGCCAGCCGACTAGCTAATGAGCAGTTCTTC. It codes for CASRLANEQFF.

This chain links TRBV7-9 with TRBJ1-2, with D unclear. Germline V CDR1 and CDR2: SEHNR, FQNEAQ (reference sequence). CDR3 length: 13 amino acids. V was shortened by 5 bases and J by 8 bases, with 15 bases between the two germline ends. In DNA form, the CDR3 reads TGTGCCAGCAGCCCTCACCGGGAGCAGGGCTACACCTTC. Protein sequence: CASSPHREQGYTF.

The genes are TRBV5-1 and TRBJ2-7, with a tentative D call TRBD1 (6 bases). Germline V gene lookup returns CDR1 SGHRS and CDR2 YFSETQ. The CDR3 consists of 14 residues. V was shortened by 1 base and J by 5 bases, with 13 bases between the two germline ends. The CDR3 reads CASSLTPRQDEQYF. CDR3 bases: TGCGCCAGCAGCTTGACCCCTCGACAGGACGAGCAGTACTTC.

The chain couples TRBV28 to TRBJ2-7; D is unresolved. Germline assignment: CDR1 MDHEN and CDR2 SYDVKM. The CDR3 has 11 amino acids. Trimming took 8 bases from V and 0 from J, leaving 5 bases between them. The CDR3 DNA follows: TGTGCCAGCCGAACCTCCTACGAGCAGTACTTC. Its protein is CASRTSYEQYF.

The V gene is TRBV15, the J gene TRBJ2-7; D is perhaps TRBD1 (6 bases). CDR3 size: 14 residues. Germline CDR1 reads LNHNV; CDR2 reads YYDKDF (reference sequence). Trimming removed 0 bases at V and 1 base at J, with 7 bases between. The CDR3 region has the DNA TGTGCCACCAGCAGAGAGACAGGTTCCTACGAGCAGTACTTC. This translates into CATSRETGSYEQYF.

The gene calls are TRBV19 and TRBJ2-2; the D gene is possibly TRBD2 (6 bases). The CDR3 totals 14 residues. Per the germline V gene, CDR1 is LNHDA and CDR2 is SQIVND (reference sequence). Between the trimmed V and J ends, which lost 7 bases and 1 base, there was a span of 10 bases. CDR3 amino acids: CASKAGLNTGELFF. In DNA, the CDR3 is TGTGCCAGTAAGGCGGGACTGAACACCGGGGAGCTGTTTTTT.

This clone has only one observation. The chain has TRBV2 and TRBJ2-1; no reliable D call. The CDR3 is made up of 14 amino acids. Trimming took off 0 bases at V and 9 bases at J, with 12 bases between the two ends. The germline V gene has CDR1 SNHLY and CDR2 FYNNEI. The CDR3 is CASSEARRSAEQFF. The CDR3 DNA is TGTGCCAGCAGTGAAGCGCGTCGGTCCGCTGAGCAGTTCTTC.

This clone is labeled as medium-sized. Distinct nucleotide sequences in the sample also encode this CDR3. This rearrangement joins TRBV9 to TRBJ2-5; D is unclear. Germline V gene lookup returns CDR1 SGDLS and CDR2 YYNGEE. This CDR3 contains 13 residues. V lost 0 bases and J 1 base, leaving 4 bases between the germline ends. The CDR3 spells CASSVAAQETQYF. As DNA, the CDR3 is TGTGCCAGCAGCGTAGCTGCCCAAGAGACCCAGTACTTC. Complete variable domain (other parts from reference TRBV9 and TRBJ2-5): DSGVTQTPKHLITATGQRVTLRCSPRSGDLSVYWYQQSLDQGLQFLIQYYNGEERAKGNILERFSAQQFPDLHSELNLSSLELGDSALYFCASSVAAQETQYFGPGTRLLVL.

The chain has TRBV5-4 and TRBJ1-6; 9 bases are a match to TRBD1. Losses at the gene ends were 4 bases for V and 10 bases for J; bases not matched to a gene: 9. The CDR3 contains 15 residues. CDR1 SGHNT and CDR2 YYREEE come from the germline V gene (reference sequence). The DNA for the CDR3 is TGTGCCAGCAGCACTCCGGGACAGGGAATCTCACCCCTCCACTTT. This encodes CASSTPGQGISPLHF.

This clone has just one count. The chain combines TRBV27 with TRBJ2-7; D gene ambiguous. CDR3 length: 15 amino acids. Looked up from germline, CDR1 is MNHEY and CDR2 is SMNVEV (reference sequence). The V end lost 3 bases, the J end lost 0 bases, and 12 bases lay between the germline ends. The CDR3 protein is CASSFERARSYEQYF. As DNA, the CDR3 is TGTGCCAGCAGTTTCGAGAGAGCGCGCTCCTACGAGCAGTACTTC.

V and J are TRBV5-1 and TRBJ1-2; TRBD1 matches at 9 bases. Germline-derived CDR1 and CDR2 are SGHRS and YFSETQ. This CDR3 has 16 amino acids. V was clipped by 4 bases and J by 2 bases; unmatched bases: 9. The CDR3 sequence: CASSRGTGPINYGYTF. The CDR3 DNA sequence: TGCGCCAGCAGCAGAGGGACAGGGCCGATAAACTATGGCTACACCTTC. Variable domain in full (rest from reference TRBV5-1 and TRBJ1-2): KAGVTQTPRYLIKTRGQQVTLSCSPISGHRSVSWYQQTPGQGLQFLFEYFSETQRNKGNFPGRFSGRQFSNSRSEMNVSTLELGDSALYLCASSRGTGPINYGYTFGSGTRLTVV.

This chain's CDR3 is CASLRRDTDTQYF. The CDR3 coding sequence is TGTGCCAGCCTCCGCAGGGACACAGATACGCAGTATTTT. The V call is TRBV28, the J call TRBJ2-3, with D tentatively TRBD1 (5 bases). The CDR3 loop spans 13 amino acids. Germline V gene lookup returns CDR1 MDHEN and CDR2 SYDVKM. Trimming took 8 bases from V and 2 from J, leaving 11 bases between them. The complete variable domain, with remaining parts taken from reference TRBV28 and TRBJ2-3, reads DVKVTQSSRYLVKRTGEKVFLECVQDMDHENMFWYRQDPGLGLRLIYFSYDVKMKEKGDIPEGYSVSREKKERFSLILESASTNQTSMYLCASLRRDTDTQYFGPGTRLTVL.

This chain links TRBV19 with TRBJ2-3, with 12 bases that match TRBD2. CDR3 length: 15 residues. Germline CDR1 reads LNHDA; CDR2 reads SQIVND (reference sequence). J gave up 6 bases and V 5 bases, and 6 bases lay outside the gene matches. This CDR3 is CASSETSGSWDTQYF. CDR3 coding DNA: TGTGCCAGTAGTGAGACTAGCGGGAGTTGGGATACGCAGTATTTT. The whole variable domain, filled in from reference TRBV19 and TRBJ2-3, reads DGGITQSPKYLFRKEGQNVTLSCEQNLNHDAMYWYRQDPGQGLRLIYYSQIVNDFQKGDIAEGYSVSREKKESFPLTVTSAQKNPTAFYLCASSETSGSWDTQYFGPGTRLTVL.

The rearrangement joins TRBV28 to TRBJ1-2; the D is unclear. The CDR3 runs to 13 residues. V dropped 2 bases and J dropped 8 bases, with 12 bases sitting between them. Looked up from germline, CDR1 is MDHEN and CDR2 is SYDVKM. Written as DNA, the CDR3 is TGTGCCAGCAGTTTAGCGACCATATGGGGCTACACCTTC. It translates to CASSLATIWGYTF.

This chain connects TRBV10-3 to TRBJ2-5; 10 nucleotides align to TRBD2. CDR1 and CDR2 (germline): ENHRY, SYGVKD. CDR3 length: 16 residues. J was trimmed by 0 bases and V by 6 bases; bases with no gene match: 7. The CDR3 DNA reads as TGTGCCATCAGAGACCAACTAGCGGGGAACCAAGAGACCCAGTACTTC. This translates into CAIRDQLAGNQETQYF.

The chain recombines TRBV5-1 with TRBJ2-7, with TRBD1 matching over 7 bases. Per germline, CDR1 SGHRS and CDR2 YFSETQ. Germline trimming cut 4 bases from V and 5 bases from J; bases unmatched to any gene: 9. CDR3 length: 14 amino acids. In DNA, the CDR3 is TGCGCCAGCAGCAACGGGGACAGAATTAACGAGCAGTACTTC. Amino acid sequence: CASSNGDRINEQYF.

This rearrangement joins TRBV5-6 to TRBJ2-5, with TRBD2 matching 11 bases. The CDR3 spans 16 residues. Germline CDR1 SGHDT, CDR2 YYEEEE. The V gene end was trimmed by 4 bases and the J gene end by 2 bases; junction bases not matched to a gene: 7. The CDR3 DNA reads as TGTGCCAGCAGCCCGACGGGACTAGCGGTGCAAGAGACCCAGTACTTC. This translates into CASSPTGLAVQETQYF. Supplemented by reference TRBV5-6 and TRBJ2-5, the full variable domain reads DAGVTQSPTHLIKTRGQQVTLRCSPKSGHDTVSWYQQALGQGPQFIFQYYEEEERQRGNFPDRFSGHQFPNYSSELNVNALLLGDSALYLCASSPTGLAVQETQYFGPGTRLLVL.

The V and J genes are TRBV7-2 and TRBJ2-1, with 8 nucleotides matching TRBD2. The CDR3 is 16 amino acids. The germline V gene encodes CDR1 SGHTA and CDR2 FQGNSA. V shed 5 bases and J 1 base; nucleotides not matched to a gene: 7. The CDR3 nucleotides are TGTGCCAGCAGCGACCAAGCGGGAGTGTCCTACAATGAGCAGTTCTTC. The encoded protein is CASSDQAGVSYNEQFF.

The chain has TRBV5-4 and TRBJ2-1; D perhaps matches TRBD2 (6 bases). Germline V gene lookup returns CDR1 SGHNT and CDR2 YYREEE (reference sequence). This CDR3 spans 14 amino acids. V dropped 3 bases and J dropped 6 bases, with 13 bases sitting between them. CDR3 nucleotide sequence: TGTGCCAGCAGCTCATTGTCGCGGGGCAATGAGCAGTTCTTC. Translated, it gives CASSSLSRGNEQFF.

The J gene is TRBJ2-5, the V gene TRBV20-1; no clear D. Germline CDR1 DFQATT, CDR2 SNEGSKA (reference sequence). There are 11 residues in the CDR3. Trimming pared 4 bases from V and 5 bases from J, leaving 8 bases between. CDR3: CSANTAETQYF. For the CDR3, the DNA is TGCAGTGCTAATACGGCGGAGACCCAGTACTTC.